This T cell receptor beta chain was observed in a study of blood T cell repertoires in COVID-19. The overall study: Acute-phase and convalescent COVID-19 samples originated in the United States, Italy and Spain. In each case, the material was cDNA or gDNA derived from T cells, B-cell-depleted T cells, or PBMCs.

Per the original methods: By means of reference gene primer amplification, nucleated cell counts were estimated. Measured with immunoSEQ multiplex PCR; TCRdb has only the in-frame clones, and not every one. V and J calls and clone size come straight from that table; D and trimming were deduced from the DNA. The sample contains about 46,000 clones, approximately 88% of which appear only once. CDR3 length equals 15 residues. Germline V gives CDR1 SGHTS, CDR2 YDEGEE. With 0 bases removed from V and 2 bases from J, the gap between germline ends came to 9 bases. This sequence was found in a man aged 50 or older with acute or convalescent COVID-19. The chain joins TRBV5-8 to TRBJ1-3; D is unresolved. The sequencing input was peripheral blood. The CDR3, as DNA: TGTGCCAGCAGCTTGGGGCGGGGAGCTGGAAACACCATATATTTT. Amino acids: CASSLGRGAGNTIYF.